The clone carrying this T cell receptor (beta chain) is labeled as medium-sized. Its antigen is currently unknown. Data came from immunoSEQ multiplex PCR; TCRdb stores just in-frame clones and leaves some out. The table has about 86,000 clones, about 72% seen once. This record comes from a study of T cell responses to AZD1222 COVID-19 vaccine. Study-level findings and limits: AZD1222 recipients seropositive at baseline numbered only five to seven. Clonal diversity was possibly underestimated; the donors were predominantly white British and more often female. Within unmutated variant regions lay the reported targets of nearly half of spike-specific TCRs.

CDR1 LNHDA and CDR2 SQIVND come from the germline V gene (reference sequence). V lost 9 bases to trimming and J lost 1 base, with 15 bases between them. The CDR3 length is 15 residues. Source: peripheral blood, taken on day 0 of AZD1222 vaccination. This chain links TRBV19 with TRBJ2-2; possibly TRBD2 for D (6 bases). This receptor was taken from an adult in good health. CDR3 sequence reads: CASEGRELNTGELFF. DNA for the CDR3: TGTGCCAGCGAGGGGCGGGAATTGAACACCGGGGAGCTGTTTTTT. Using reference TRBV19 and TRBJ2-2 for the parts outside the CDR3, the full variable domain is DGGITQSPKYLFRKEGQNVTLSCEQNLNHDAMYWYRQDPGQGLRLIYYSQIVNDFQKGDIAEGYSVSREKKESFPLTVTSAQKNPTAFYLCASEGRELNTGELFFGEGSRLTVL.